The rows below give T cell receptor beta chains drawn from one sample of a study of human T cells and chemical hapten exposure. MiXCR, run by TCRdb on the RACE reads, gives a single entry per CDR3 protein. The sample includes roughly 100,000 distinct CDR3 sequences, roughly 9.1% seen only once; the top ten take roughly 3.5%. This specimen consisted of whole blood, obtained in connection with sensitization to the hapten diphenylcyclopropenone (DPC). The receptors here all came from a woman between 35 and 50 years old with alopecia areata. Some clones in this sample may be carry-over from other donors' samples. The CDR3 runs from the conserved cysteine through the conserved F or W. The D gene is left open where the match is weak. The size of a clone is reported for some rows only, either as once, few or many, or as a class for expanded clones.

J gene: TRBJ1-1
clone size: NA
D gene: NA
V gene: TRBV29-1
CDR3 protein: CSGATGMNTEAFF
CDR3 DNA: TGCAGCGGGGCCACAGGGATGAACACTGAAGCTTTCTTT

J gene: TRBJ2-3
clone size: many
D gene: TRBD2
V gene: TRBV10-3
CDR3 protein: CAISESGGAWDTQYF
CDR3 DNA: TGTGCCATCAGTGAGTCCGGGGGGGCTTGGGATACGCAGTATTTT

J gene: TRBJ2-3
clone size: few
D gene: TRBD2
V gene: TRBV3-1
CDR3 protein: CASSPRLAGGLGDTQYF
CDR3 DNA: TGTGCCAGCAGCCCTAGACTAGCGGGGGGTCTAGGAGATACGCAGTATTTT

J gene: TRBJ2-6
clone size: NA
D gene: NA
V gene: TRBV7-9
CDR3 protein: CASSPSAGDARSWANVLTF
CDR3 DNA: TGTGCCAGCAGCCCGTCCGCAGGCGACGCCCGTTCCTGGGCCAACGTCCTGACTTTC

J gene: TRBJ2-1
clone size: NA
D gene: TRBD2
V gene: TRBV6-2/TRBV6-3
CDR3 protein: CASSLAGGFEVF
CDR3 DNA: TGTGCCAGCAGCCTAGCGGGGGGGTTCGAAGTCTTC

J gene: TRBJ2-5
clone size: many
D gene: TRBD1
V gene: TRBV6-5
CDR3 protein: CASSYSWDRQETQYF
CDR3 DNA: TGTGCCAGCAGTTACTCGTGGGACAGGCAAGAGACCCAGTACTTC

J gene: TRBJ1-2
clone size: NA
D gene: NA
V gene: TRBV5-6
CDR3 protein: CASSLMTPNGYTF
CDR3 DNA: TGTGCCAGCAGCCTTATGACACCAAATGGCTACACCTTC

J gene: TRBJ2-5
clone size: NA
D gene: TRBD1
V gene: TRBV4-1
CDR3 protein: CASSQEAQGAGETQYF
CDR3 DNA: TGCGCCAGCAGCCAAGAAGCGCAGGGGGCTGGTGAGACCCAGTACTTC

J gene: TRBJ1-3
clone size: NA
D gene: NA
V gene: TRBV12-2
CDR3 protein: CASRPGKDF
CDR3 DNA: TGTGCAAGTCGCCCCGGGAAGGATTTT

J gene: TRBJ2-2
clone size: few
D gene: TRBD1
V gene: TRBV5-6
CDR3 protein: CASSPEGQGRSGELFF
CDR3 DNA: TGTGCCAGCAGCCCTGAGGGACAGGGACGTTCCGGGGAGCTGTTTTTT

J gene: TRBJ2-6
clone size: NA
D gene: NA
V gene: TRBV30
CDR3 protein: CAWSPGANVLTF
CDR3 DNA: TGTGCCTGGAGTCCTGGGGCCAACGTCCTGACTTTC

J gene: TRBJ1-1
clone size: NA
D gene: NA
V gene: TRBV10-2
CDR3 protein: CASHRDTEAFF
CDR3 DNA: TGCGCCAGCCACAGGGACACTGAAGCTTTCTTT

J gene: TRBJ1-1
clone size: NA
D gene: NA
V gene: TRBV20-1
CDR3 protein: CSAQGQTGDSRREAFF
CDR3 DNA: TGCAGTGCTCAAGGACAGACTGGCGACAGCCGCCGAGAAGCTTTCTTT

J gene: TRBJ2-2
clone size: many
D gene: TRBD1
V gene: TRBV6-2/TRBV6-3
CDR3 protein: CASRPVPGTGAGELFF
CDR3 DNA: TGTGCCAGCAGACCTGTACCCGGGACAGGGGCCGGGGAGCTGTTTTTT

J gene: TRBJ2-3
clone size: many
D gene: TRBD1
V gene: TRBV7-6
CDR3 protein: CASSPTGARGTDTQYF
CDR3 DNA: TGTGCCAGCAGCCCTACAGGGGCGAGGGGCACAGATACGCAGTATTTT

J gene: TRBJ1-5
clone size: many
D gene: TRBD1
V gene: TRBV6-4
CDR3 protein: CASSRDRGQPQHF
CDR3 DNA: TGTGCCAGCAGTCGGGACAGGGGTCAGCCCCAGCATTTT

J gene: TRBJ2-2
clone size: few
D gene: NA
V gene: TRBV5-1
CDR3 protein: CASSEGQLNTGELFF
CDR3 DNA: TGCGCCAGCAGTGAAGGACAGTTGAACACCGGGGAGCTGTTTTTT

J gene: TRBJ2-3
clone size: few
D gene: TRBD1
V gene: TRBV9
CDR3 protein: CASSAGTVRDTQYF
CDR3 DNA: TGTGCCAGCAGCGCCGGGACAGTGAGAGATACGCAGTATTTT

J gene: TRBJ2-3
clone size: NA
D gene: TRBD2
V gene: TRBV5-4
CDR3 protein: CASSPGTSGGAGAQYF
CDR3 DNA: TGTGCCAGCAGCCCGGGGACTAGCGGGGGGGCAGGCGCGCAGTATTTT

J gene: TRBJ1-1
clone size: few
D gene: NA
V gene: TRBV6-1
CDR3 protein: CASSVKEREAFF
CDR3 DNA: TGTGCCAGCAGTGTCAAAGAACGAGAAGCTTTCTTT

J gene: TRBJ1-4
clone size: NA
D gene: NA
V gene: TRBV5-6
CDR3 protein: CASSQGTRAKLFF
CDR3 DNA: TGTGCCAGCAGCCAAGGGACCAGGGCGAAACTGTTTTTT

J gene: TRBJ1-3
clone size: many
D gene: NA
V gene: TRBV11-2
CDR3 protein: CASSRNLVSGNTIYF
CDR3 DNA: TGTGCCAGCAGCCGGAACTTGGTCTCTGGAAACACCATATATTTT

J gene: TRBJ2-1
clone size: many
D gene: NA
V gene: TRBV5-5
CDR3 protein: CASSLVGGRDNEQFF
CDR3 DNA: TGTGCCAGCAGCTTGGTCGGGGGGCGCGACAATGAGCAGTTCTTC

J gene: TRBJ2-2
clone size: few
D gene: TRBD2
V gene: TRBV12-3/TRBV12-4
CDR3 protein: CASSLRLAGSTGELFF
CDR3 DNA: TGTGCCAGCAGTTTAAGACTAGCGGGGAGCACCGGGGAGCTGTTTTTT

J gene: TRBJ1-1
clone size: many
D gene: NA
V gene: TRBV7-9
CDR3 protein: CASSSKRRNTEAFF
CDR3 DNA: TGTGCCAGCAGCTCAAAAAGACGGAACACTGAAGCTTTCTTT

J gene: TRBJ1-1
clone size: many
D gene: NA
V gene: TRBV27
CDR3 protein: CASSFTGLMNTEAFF
CDR3 DNA: TGTGCCAGCAGTTTCACAGGGCTCATGAACACTGAAGCTTTCTTT

J gene: TRBJ1-1
clone size: many
D gene: NA
V gene: TRBV29-1
CDR3 protein: CSVGARPTNTEAFF
CDR3 DNA: TGCAGCGTTGGAGCTAGACCAACGAACACTGAAGCTTTCTTT

J gene: TRBJ1-1
clone size: NA
D gene: NA
V gene: TRBV5-1
CDR3 protein: CASSLESRGGEAFF
CDR3 DNA: TGCGCCAGCAGCTTGGAATCACGAGGGGGTGAAGCTTTCTTT

J gene: TRBJ1-3
clone size: NA
D gene: TRBD1
V gene: TRBV5-1
CDR3 protein: CASSRLITGTGSGNTIYF
CDR3 DNA: TGCGCCAGCAGCCGACTAATCACCGGGACAGGGTCTGGAAACACCATATATTTT

J gene: TRBJ1-6
clone size: many
D gene: TRBD1
V gene: TRBV5-4
CDR3 protein: CASSLGGQLSYNSPLHF
CDR3 DNA: TGTGCCAGCAGCTTAGGGGGACAGCTCTCCTATAATTCACCCCTCCACTTT

J gene: TRBJ2-7
clone size: many
D gene: TRBD1
V gene: TRBV7-6
CDR3 protein: CASSPDRYTYEQYF
CDR3 DNA: TGTGCCAGCAGCCCGGACAGGTATACCTACGAGCAGTACTTC

J gene: TRBJ1-1
clone size: many
D gene: NA
V gene: TRBV6-5
CDR3 protein: CASSPTPGNTEAFF
CDR3 DNA: TGTGCCAGCAGTCCCACCCCAGGGAACACTGAAGCTTTCTTT

J gene: TRBJ2-1
clone size: many
D gene: NA
V gene: TRBV5-8
CDR3 protein: CASSPRDFYNEQFF
CDR3 DNA: TGTGCCAGCAGCCCCAGGGACTTCTACAATGAGCAGTTCTTC

J gene: TRBJ1-6
clone size: many
D gene: NA
V gene: TRBV2
CDR3 protein: CASSWPPGSYNSPLHF
CDR3 DNA: TGTGCCAGCAGCTGGCCCCCAGGCTCCTATAATTCACCCCTCCATTTT

J gene: TRBJ2-2
clone size: NA
D gene: NA
V gene: TRBV18
CDR3 protein: CASSPGGLWTGELFF
CDR3 DNA: TGTGCCAGCTCACCAGGCGGTCTCTGGACCGGGGAGCTGTTTTTT

J gene: TRBJ1-2
clone size: NA
D gene: NA
V gene: TRBV10-3
CDR3 protein: CAISVIQTAANYGYTF
CDR3 DNA: TGTGCCATCAGTGTAATACAGACAGCAGCTAACTATGGCTACACCTTC

J gene: TRBJ1-3
clone size: few
D gene: NA
V gene: TRBV6-2/TRBV6-3
CDR3 protein: CASSLESYSGNTIYF
CDR3 DNA: TGTGCCAGCAGTCTGGAGAGTTACTCTGGAAACACCATATATTTT

J gene: TRBJ2-7
clone size: few
D gene: NA
V gene: TRBV5-6
CDR3 protein: CASSFRGYEQYF
CDR3 DNA: TGTGCCAGCAGCTTTAGAGGCTACGAGCAGTACTTC

J gene: TRBJ2-1
clone size: few
D gene: NA
V gene: TRBV29-1
CDR3 protein: CSATTGTSYNEQFF
CDR3 DNA: TGCAGCGCAACGACAGGGACTTCCTACAATGAGCAGTTCTTC

J gene: TRBJ2-1
clone size: many
D gene: NA
V gene: TRBV6-2/TRBV6-3
CDR3 protein: CASHRKGGHNEQFF
CDR3 DNA: TGTGCCAGCCACCGAAAGGGGGGGCACAATGAGCAGTTCTTC

J gene: TRBJ1-3
clone size: few
D gene: NA
V gene: TRBV7-2
CDR3 protein: CASNSGISGNTIYF
CDR3 DNA: TGTGCCAGCAACTCAGGGATATCTGGAAACACCATATATTTT

J gene: TRBJ2-7
clone size: few
D gene: TRBD1
V gene: TRBV6-2/TRBV6-3
CDR3 protein: CASSPGQPFYEQYF
CDR3 DNA: TGTGCCAGCTCTCCGGGACAGCCATTCTACGAGCAGTACTTC

J gene: TRBJ2-6
clone size: NA
D gene: NA
V gene: TRBV6-5
CDR3 protein: CASSLTRHQTNVLTF
CDR3 DNA: TGTGCCAGCAGTTTGACAAGACATCAGACCAACGTCCTGACTTTC

J gene: TRBJ2-1
clone size: many
D gene: NA
V gene: TRBV6-5
CDR3 protein: CASSRQQPIYNEQFF
CDR3 DNA: TGTGCCAGCAGCCGACAGCAACCTATCTACAATGAGCAGTTCTTC

J gene: TRBJ1-2
clone size: NA
D gene: TRBD1
V gene: TRBV5-6
CDR3 protein: CASSLVDREAGYTF
CDR3 DNA: TGTGCCAGCAGCTTGGTAGACAGGGAAGCTGGCTACACCTTC

J gene: TRBJ2-3
clone size: NA
D gene: NA
V gene: TRBV6-2/TRBV6-3
CDR3 protein: CASSYSISLGTDTQYF
CDR3 DNA: TGTGCCAGCAGTTACTCGATCTCGCTTGGCACAGATACGCAGTATTTT

J gene: TRBJ2-1
clone size: many
D gene: NA
V gene: TRBV11-2
CDR3 protein: CASSPPGLGGQFF
CDR3 DNA: TGTGCCAGCAGCCCTCCCGGGTTAGGCGGGCAGTTCTTC

J gene: TRBJ1-3
clone size: few
D gene: NA
V gene: TRBV3-1
CDR3 protein: CASSQWTPGNTIYF
CDR3 DNA: TGTGCCAGCAGCCAATGGACCCCTGGAAACACCATATATTTT